This TCR beta chain was captured in a study of T cell changes during pregnancy in multiple sclerosis. TCRdb keeps only in-frame clones here, not all; method: immunoSEQ multiplex PCR. The sample contains 85,000 to 130,000 clones, about 92% of which appear only once. The V gene lost 1 base and the J gene lost 2 bases, with 12 bases spanning the gap. The CDR3 length is 16 residues. Germline V gene sequence: CDR1 GTSNPN, CDR2 SVGIG (reference sequence). The chain couples TRBV30 to TRBJ2-6; no clear D. The sequence came from a female donor with multiple sclerosis, enrolled in a pregnancy study. The material sequenced was peripheral blood, taken in the second trimester of pregnancy. The CDR3 loop reads CAWSAPWSPGANVLTF. DNA of the CDR3: TGTGCCTGGAGTGCACCTTGGAGCCCTGGGGCCAACGTCCTGACTTTC.